One sample yielded the 6 T cell receptor beta chains listed below, sequenced in a study of tumour-infiltrating T cells in Burkitt lymphoma. Assay: immunoSEQ multiplex PCR; the TCRdb copy retains only in-frame clones and omits some. This table holds 7,000 or so clones, roughly a sixth found once. Material for sequencing was tumor tissue. Receptors originate from a human donor with diffuse large B-cell lymphoma.

This clone has more than one count but fewer than ten. The rearrangement joins TRBV6-1 to TRBJ1-1; D may be TRBD1 (5 bases). Trimming removed 6 bases at V and 0 bases at J, with 11 bases between. Germline V gene sequence: CDR1 MNHNS, CDR2 SASEGT. The CDR3 contains 14 residues. The chain's CDR3 is CASSPGQMNTEAFF. For the CDR3, the DNA is TGTGCCAGCAGCCCGGGGCAAATGAACACTGAAGCTTTCTTT.

This sequence joins TRBV19 and TRBJ2-4; 8 bases match TRBD2. Trimming at V came to 8 bases and at J to 6 bases, leaving 3 bases not matched to a gene. The CDR3 is made up of 12 amino acids. CDR1 is LNHDA and CDR2 is SQIVND in the germline V gene (reference sequence). CDR3 protein: CASFSGTNIQYF. The CDR3 DNA follows: TGTGCCAGTTTTAGCGGGACAAACATTCAGTACTTC.

J is TRBJ1-1 and V is TRBV6-4, with D hard to call. From germline, CDR1 is MRHNA and CDR2 SNTAGT. The germline V and J ends were trimmed by 5 bases and 3 bases, with 10 bases remaining between them. The CDR3 length is 13 residues. CDR3 sequence reads: CASSPEEDTEAFF. CDR3 in DNA: TGTGCCAGCAGTCCGGAAGAGGACACTGAAGCTTTCTTT.

This clone was seen a handful of times. The genes are TRBV27 and TRBJ2-1; D not resolved. CDR1 is MNHEY, CDR2 SMNVEV, per germline (reference sequence). The V end lost 0 bases, the J end lost 0 bases, and 9 bases lay between the germline ends. This CDR3 region has 16 residues. The CDR3 reads CASSLSAHRSYNEQFF. CDR3 coding DNA: TGTGCCAGCAGTTTATCTGCACACCGCTCCTACAATGAGCAGTTCTTC.

The V gene is TRBV7-3, the J gene TRBJ2-5; a weak D match, TRBD1 (6 bases). The germline V and J ends were trimmed by 1 base and 5 bases, with 14 bases remaining between them. The germline CDR1 and CDR2 sequences are SGHTA and FQGTGA. The CDR3 contains 15 residues. CDR3 sequence: CASSLMQGYGETQYF. In DNA, the CDR3 is TGTGCCAGCAGCTTAATGCAGGGGTACGGGGAGACCCAGTACTTC.

This clone has just a few counts. The CDR3 ends on some other residue instead of the conserved phenylalanine or tryptophan, so this is likely a read error. It is unclear where the CDR3 begins or ends on the DNA, so no DNA is shown, and the CDR3 is as TCRdb lists it. CDR3 sequence reads: CASSYLAGGRSI. The rearrangement joins TRBV6-5 to TRBJ2-7; the D segment call TRBD2 is taken from the table without a DNA check. The CDR3 comprises 12 residues, both ends counted. The germline gives CDR1 MNHEY, CDR2 SVGAGI.